Listed below are T cell receptor beta chains from one sample, sequenced in a study of T cell repertoires in cytomegalovirus infection. Using its own MiXCR run on the reads, TCRdb lists one record per CDR3 protein. The repertoire consists of 510,000 or so distinct CDR3 sequences, with around 27% occurring once and the leading ten covering less than 15%. The sample comprised PBMCs. The receptors come from a human donor in good health (CMV status not recorded). Some clones in this sample may be carry-over from other donors' samples. Each CDR3 is given with its conserved first and last residue. A D gene is named only where the DNA matches it firmly. Expanded clones get a size class; other rows say once, few or many, or leave the size out.

D gene: NA; V gene: TRBV4-3; clone size: few; J gene: TRBJ2-1; CDR3 DNA: TGCGCCAGCAGCCAGTCAAGGGGAGGCCTAAGAGATGAGCAGTTCTTC; CDR3 protein: CASSQSRGGLRDEQFF
D gene: NA; V gene: TRBV7-2; clone size: many; J gene: TRBJ1-5; CDR3 DNA: TGTGCCAGCAGCTCAGCCGGGCAGCCCCAGCATTTT; CDR3 protein: CASSSAGQPQHF
D gene: NA; V gene: TRBV19; clone size: NA; J gene: TRBJ1-5; CDR3 DNA: TGTGCCAGTAGTATCTCGTCGGCGGGCCAGCCCCAGCATTTT; CDR3 protein: CASSISSAGQPQHF
D gene: NA; V gene: TRBV15; clone size: NA; J gene: TRBJ1-2; CDR3 DNA: TGTGCCACCAGCAGAGACCCGGGAGGTGACTATGGCTACACCTTC; CDR3 protein: CATSRDPGGDYGYTF
D gene: TRBD1; V gene: TRBV12-3/TRBV12-4; clone size: NA; J gene: TRBJ2-7; CDR3 DNA: TGTGCCAGCAGTTTCCCCGGACAGGGCGGCGACGAGCAGTACTTC; CDR3 protein: CASSFPGQGGDEQYF
D gene: NA; V gene: TRBV29-1; clone size: few; J gene: TRBJ2-3; CDR3 DNA: TGCAGCGTCCGTGAGTGGACCGTAGCAGATACGCAGTATTTT; CDR3 protein: CSVREWTVADTQYF
D gene: NA; V gene: TRBV19; clone size: many; J gene: TRBJ1-5; CDR3 DNA: TGTGCCAGTAAAACAAATACGGTTGGTGGACAGCCCCAGCATTTT; CDR3 protein: CASKTNTVGGQPQHF
D gene: TRBD2; V gene: TRBV7-9; clone size: few; J gene: TRBJ2-1; CDR3 DNA: TGTGCCAGCAGCCGTTTCTCGCGGGAGGGATACAATGAGCAGTTCTTC; CDR3 protein: CASSRFSREGYNEQFF
D gene: TRBD1; V gene: TRBV7-3; clone size: NA; J gene: TRBJ1-1; CDR3 DNA: TGTGCCAGCAGAACGGACAGGGAGAGCACTGAAGCTTTCTTT; CDR3 protein: CASRTDRESTEAFF
D gene: NA; V gene: TRBV10-3; clone size: few; J gene: TRBJ2-3; CDR3 DNA: TGTGCCATCAGTGAGCGAGAGTCAGATACGCAGTATTTT; CDR3 protein: CAISERESDTQYF
D gene: NA; V gene: TRBV6-5; clone size: NA; J gene: TRBJ2-1; CDR3 DNA: TGTGCCAGCAGCCCGGGCATTAGATACAATGAGCAGTTCTTC; CDR3 protein: CASSPGIRYNEQFF
D gene: NA; V gene: TRBV7-6; clone size: many; J gene: TRBJ2-5; CDR3 DNA: TGTGCCAGCAGCCCTAGGGTTGGGACCCAAGAGACCCAGTACTTC; CDR3 protein: CASSPRVGTQETQYF
D gene: NA; V gene: TRBV5-1; clone size: few; J gene: TRBJ1-2; CDR3 DNA: TGCGCCAGCAGCTTGGAAGGGCTCCCGGTTCCTTCCTTC; CDR3 protein: CASSLEGLPVPSF
D gene: NA; V gene: TRBV7-2; clone size: many; J gene: TRBJ1-6; CDR3 DNA: TGTGCCAGCAGCCTAAAGGGGCTTTTCAGGATCGATTCACCCCTCCACTTT; CDR3 protein: CASSLKGLFRIDSPLHF
D gene: TRBD2; V gene: TRBV6-1; clone size: few; J gene: TRBJ2-1; CDR3 DNA: TGTGCCAGCAGTGTACTAGCGGGAGGGCCTGATGAGCAGTTCTTC; CDR3 protein: CASSVLAGGPDEQFF
D gene: NA; V gene: TRBV18; clone size: NA; J gene: TRBJ1-1; CDR3 DNA: TGTGCCAGCTCACCACCGGGGGTGAGGACTGAAGCTTTCTTT; CDR3 protein: CASSPPGVRTEAFF
D gene: TRBD1; V gene: TRBV7-2; clone size: few; J gene: TRBJ2-3; CDR3 DNA: TGTGCCAGCAGCCCGCACCCCTTCGACAGGGAAACGCAGTATTTT; CDR3 protein: CASSPHPFDRETQYF
D gene: NA; V gene: TRBV4-1; clone size: few; J gene: TRBJ2-6; CDR3 DNA: TGCGCCAGCACGGCTGGGACCCGCTCTGGGGCCAACGTCCTGACTTTC; CDR3 protein: CASTAGTRSGANVLTF
D gene: TRBD1; V gene: TRBV6-1; clone size: few; J gene: TRBJ2-7; CDR3 DNA: TGTGCCAGCAGTGCTCAGGGGGCTGGCTACGAGCAGTACTTC; CDR3 protein: CASSAQGAGYEQYF
D gene: NA; V gene: TRBV7-4; clone size: NA; J gene: TRBJ1-2; CDR3 DNA: TGTGCCAGCAGCTTAGTGTTGACTGGCTACACCTTC; CDR3 protein: CASSLVLTGYTF
D gene: TRBD2; V gene: TRBV12-5; clone size: few; J gene: TRBJ2-3; CDR3 DNA: TGTGCTAGTGGTTTGCCTCCCAGGACTAGCGGATTCACAGATACGCAGTATTTT; CDR3 protein: CASGLPPRTSGFTDTQYF
D gene: NA; V gene: TRBV19; clone size: NA; J gene: TRBJ1-5; CDR3 DNA: TGTGCCAGTAGTATAGATCCAGGGCACAGCAATCAGCCCCAGCATTTT; CDR3 protein: CASSIDPGHSNQPQHF
D gene: NA; V gene: TRBV19; clone size: few; J gene: TRBJ2-3; CDR3 DNA: TGTGCCAGTAGTCGGAGTGGACAGTCAGATACGCAGTATTTT; CDR3 protein: CASSRSGQSDTQYF
D gene: NA; V gene: TRBV19; clone size: few; J gene: TRBJ2-1; CDR3 DNA: TGTGCCAGTAGTATTCTCAAAGAGGAGCCCTATGAGCAGTTCTTC; CDR3 protein: CASSILKEEPYEQFF
D gene: NA; V gene: TRBV5-1; clone size: NA; J gene: TRBJ2-1; CDR3 DNA: TGCGCCAGCAGCTGGGGCCTGTCCAATGAGCAGTTCTTC; CDR3 protein: CASSWGLSNEQFF
D gene: NA; V gene: TRBV4-3; clone size: NA; J gene: TRBJ2-2; CDR3 DNA: TGCGCCAGCAGCCAAGATTTCCCCCTGGGGCCGAACACCGGGGAGCTGTTTTTT; CDR3 protein: CASSQDFPLGPNTGELFF
D gene: NA; V gene: TRBV5-1; clone size: NA; J gene: TRBJ2-7; CDR3 DNA: TGCGCCAGCAGCTTGGACAGGTCGTTAATTTCCTCCTACGAGCAGTACTTC; CDR3 protein: CASSLDRSLISSYEQYF
D gene: NA; V gene: TRBV12-3/TRBV12-4; clone size: NA; J gene: TRBJ2-5; CDR3 DNA: TGTGCCAGCAGTTGGGACCCCCGGTTTGCCCAGTACTTC; CDR3 protein: CASSWDPRFAQYF
D gene: NA; V gene: TRBV24-1; clone size: NA; J gene: TRBJ2-1; CDR3 DNA: TGTGCCACCAGTGCCTCCTCTCTGGGGAAGGGAACCTACAATGAGCAGTTCTTC; CDR3 protein: CATSASSLGKGTYNEQFF
D gene: TRBD2; V gene: TRBV28; clone size: NA; J gene: TRBJ2-3; CDR3 DNA: TGTGCCAGCAGTTCGACGGGGAGGGGTGCGGATACGCAGTATTTT; CDR3 protein: CASSSTGRGADTQYF
D gene: NA; V gene: TRBV6-5; clone size: few; J gene: TRBJ1-1; CDR3 DNA: TGTGCCAGCAGTTACACAGAGAAGAACACTGAAGCTTTCTTT; CDR3 protein: CASSYTEKNTEAFF